The next 14 T cell receptor beta chains were all read from a single sample in a study of blood T cell repertoires in COVID-19. This table comes from immunoSEQ multiplex PCR, and its TCRdb copy is limited to in-frame clones, with some not included. Here the sample spans fewer than 150,000 clones, around three quarters being singletons. The sample comprised peripheral blood. Every receptor here comes from a human donor in a cohort sampled during active COVID-19.

The chain employs TRBV28 and TRBJ2-5, with 9 bases identical to TRBD2. The CDR3 is 16 amino acids. CDR1 is MDHEN, CDR2 SYDVKM, per germline. Losses at the gene ends were 1 base for V and 2 bases for J; bases not matched to a gene: 5. CDR3: CASSLYLAGRQETQYF. CDR3 in DNA: TGTGCCAGCAGTTTATATCTAGCGGGGCGACAAGAGACCCAGTACTTC.

This clone has a handful of counts. J is TRBJ2-2 and V is TRBV27; D not certain. The CDR3 runs to 13 residues. Trimming cost V 4 bases and J 8 bases, with 11 bases left between them. Germline V gene data show CDR1 as MNHEY and CDR2 as SMNVEV (reference sequence). CDR3 DNA: TGTGCCAGCAGTTGGTCCGGCGGAGGGGAGCTGTTTTTT. It encodes CASSWSGGGELFF.

The chain has TRBV30 and TRBJ2-1; possible D gene TRBD1, 6 bases. V shed 6 bases and J shed 1 base, with 10 bases lying between them. The CDR3 is 13 amino acids. Germline CDR1 reads GTSNPN; CDR2 reads SVGIG (reference sequence). This chain's CDR3 is CACWDKSYNEQFF. The CDR3 DNA reads as TGTGCCTGTTGGGACAAATCCTACAATGAGCAGTTCTTC.

The chain employs TRBV3-1 (or the pseudogene TRBV3-2) and TRBJ2-1; TRBD2 is a possible D gene (6 bases). The CDR3 length is 15 residues. CDR1 and CDR2 (germline): LGHDT, YNNKEL (reference sequence). Trimming shortened V by 4 bases and J by 10 bases, and 20 bases separated the two germline ends. The CDR3 reads CASSPDLTSPNEQFF. As DNA, the CDR3 is TGTGCCAGCAGCCCTGACTTGACTAGTCCTAACGAGCAGTTCTTC.

The J gene is TRBJ2-7, the V gene TRBV7-9; 7 bases map to TRBD1. Germline V CDR1 and CDR2: SEHNR, FQNEAQ (reference sequence). V dropped 5 bases and J dropped 5; count of bases not matched to a gene: 9. The CDR3 is made up of 14 amino acids. CDR3 nucleotide sequence: TGTGCCAGCAGCGAGGGACAGTACTCGGACGAGCAGTACTTC. It specifies CASSEGQYSDEQYF. Looking up the rest from reference TRBV7-9 and TRBJ2-7 gives the full variable domain: DTGVSQNPRHKITKRGQNVTFRCDPISEHNRLYWYRQTLGQGPEFLTYFQNEAQLEKSRLLSDRFSAERPKGSFSTLEIQRTEQGDSAMYLCASSEGQYSDEQYFGPGTRLTVT.

J is TRBJ2-1 and V is TRBV2, with no clear D. The CDR3 sequence is 13 residues long. V gave up 9 bases and J gave up 5 bases, with 14 bases separating them. Germline CDR1 SNHLY, CDR2 FYNNEI. The CDR3 protein is CARAGSSNNEQFF. The CDR3 DNA sequence: TGTGCCAGGGCCGGGTCTTCAAACAATGAGCAGTTCTTC.

This clone was recorded once. The chain joins TRBV5-1 to TRBJ1-1; 11 nucleotides line up with TRBD1. Germline lookup yields CDR1 SGHRS and CDR2 YFSETQ. V lost 3 bases and J lost 4; bases outside the gene matches: 2. The CDR3 spans 14 residues. Here the CDR3 reads CASSSGTGGTEAFF. The CDR3 DNA is TGCGCCAGCAGCTCCGGGACAGGGGGCACTGAAGCTTTCTTT.

This clone showed up just once. This CDR3 is CASSPRAGAPDEKLFF. The CDR3 DNA follows: TGTGCCAGCTCACCAAGGGCGGGGGCGCCGGATGAAAAACTGTTTTTT. The V call is TRBV18, the J call TRBJ1-4; perhaps TRBD1 as D (6 bases). Germline CDR1 KGHSH, CDR2 LQKENI. This CDR3 is 16 amino acids long. Trimming pared 2 bases from V and 6 bases from J, leaving 16 bases between.

The chain employs TRBV6-5 and TRBJ2-7; TRBD2 matches at 7 bases. The CDR3 consists of 14 residues. Germline CDR1 MNHEY, CDR2 SVGAGI. Trimming at V came to 5 bases and at J to 6 bases, leaving 10 bases not matched to a gene. The CDR3 spells CASSPRPGRGEQYF. In DNA form, the CDR3 reads TGTGCCAGCAGTCCCCGACCGGGGAGGGGCGAGCAGTACTTC.

The chain employs TRBV5-5 and TRBJ2-6; D call uncertain. Germline CDR1 is SGHKS and CDR2 is YYEKEE (reference sequence). Deletions cut 1 base from V and 4 bases from J, with 3 bases between. The CDR3 is 13 amino acids. The CDR3 here is CASSLRGANVLTF. The DNA of the CDR3 is TGTGCCAGCAGCTTGCGGGGGGCCAACGTCCTGACTTTC.

The chain recombines TRBV29-1 with TRBJ2-6; maybe TRBD1 (6 bases). The ends were cut back, 6 bases at V and 2 bases at J, with 14 bases in the middle. The CDR3 contains 15 residues. The germline V gene has CDR1 SQVTM and CDR2 ANQGSEA. For the CDR3, the DNA is TGCAGCGTAATCTCTACAGGGCCTGGGGCCAACGTCCTGACTTTC. It yields the protein CSVISTGPGANVLTF. Combining the CDR3 with reference TRBV29-1 and TRBJ2-6 gives the whole variable domain SAVISQKPSRDICQRGTSLTIQCQVDSQVTMMFWYRQQPGQSLTLIATANQGSEATYESGFVIDKFPISRPNLTFSTLTVSNMSPEDSSIYLCSVISTGPGANVLTFGAGSRLTVL.

CDR3 DNA sequence: TGTGCCAGCAGTACGACAAACTGGGACAGCAAAATCACGAGCTCCTATAATTCACCCCTCCACTTT. Protein product: CASSTTNWDSKITSSYNSPLHF. The chain links TRBV28 to TRBJ1-6; 7 bases line up with TRBD1. V gave up 5 bases and J gave up 0 bases; unmatched junction bases: 22. There are 22 residues in the CDR3. Germline V CDR1 and CDR2: MDHEN, SYDVKM. The whole variable domain, remainder taken from reference TRBV28 and TRBJ1-6, is DVKVTQSSRYLVKRTGEKVFLECVQDMDHENMFWYRQDPGLGLRLIYFSYDVKMKEKGDIPEGYSVSREKKERFSLILESASTNQTSMYLCASSTTNWDSKITSSYNSPLHFGNGTRLTVT.

The rearrangement joins TRBV7-8 to TRBJ2-7; tentatively, D is TRBD1 (5 bases). Germline V lookup: CDR1 SGHVS, CDR2 FQNEAQ. The CDR3 runs 14 residues. Trimming shortened V by 5 bases and J by 0 bases, and 11 bases separated the two germline ends. The CDR3 loop reads CASSPWTTSYEQYF. The CDR3 region has the DNA TGTGCCAGCAGCCCATGGACAACCTCCTACGAGCAGTACTTC.

The chain links TRBV5-1 to TRBJ1-2; no reliable D call. The CDR3 is 14 residues long. Trimming removed 0 bases at V and 5 bases at J, with 11 bases between. Germline V lookup: CDR1 SGHRS, CDR2 YFSETQ. CDR3: CASSLEATQYGYTF. The CDR3 DNA is TGCGCCAGCAGCTTGGAGGCGACACAGTATGGCTACACCTTC.